This T cell receptor (beta chain) appears in the sequencing data of a study of blood T cell repertoires in COVID-19. Across the whole study: Whether acute or convalescent, the COVID-19 samples came from the United States, Italy and Spain. The analysed material was cDNA or gDNA that came from T cells, B-cell-depleted T cells, or PBMCs.

Participants came from about 24 US areas, aged roughly 18 to 90 years. Either two negative PCRs, clearance, or symptom resolution qualified Cohort 3 donors as recovered. The CDR3 has 17 amino acids. After removal of 3 bases from V and 7 bases from J, the junction contained 11 bases not matched to a gene. Germline values: CDR1 SGHTA, CDR2 FQGTGA. Profiling relied on immunoSEQ multiplex PCR, and the TCRdb table lists in-frame clones only, not all of them. The sample carries roughly 250,000 clones, roughly 86% recorded once. The receptor was isolated from a woman aged 50 to 60 who had recovered from COVID-19. The chain employs TRBV7-3 and TRBJ2-1; 11 bases align to TRBD1. Material: PBMCs or T cells enriched from blood (not recorded which). The CDR3 is CASSLYPGQGVQNEQFF. The CDR3 DNA reads TGTGCCAGCAGCTTGTATCCGGGACAGGGGGTGCAAAATGAGCAGTTCTTC.